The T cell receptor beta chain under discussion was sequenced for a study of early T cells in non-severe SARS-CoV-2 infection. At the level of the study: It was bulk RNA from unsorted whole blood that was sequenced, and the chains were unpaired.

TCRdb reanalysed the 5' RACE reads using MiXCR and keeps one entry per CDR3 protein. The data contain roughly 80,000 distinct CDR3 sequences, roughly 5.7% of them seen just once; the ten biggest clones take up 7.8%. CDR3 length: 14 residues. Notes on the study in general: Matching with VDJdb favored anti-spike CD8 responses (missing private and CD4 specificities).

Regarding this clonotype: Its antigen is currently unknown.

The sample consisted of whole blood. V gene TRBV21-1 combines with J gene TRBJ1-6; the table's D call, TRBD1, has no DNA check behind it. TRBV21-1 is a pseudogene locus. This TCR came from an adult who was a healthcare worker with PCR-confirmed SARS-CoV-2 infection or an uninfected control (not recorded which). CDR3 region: CASSSRDSNSPLHF. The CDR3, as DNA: TGTGCCAGCAGCAGCCGGGACAGTAATTCACCCCTCCACTTT.